The rows below give T cell receptor beta chains drawn from one sample of a study of read filtering for tumor transcriptome and immune sequencing. TCRdb analysed the reads with MiXCR anew, one entry per CDR3 protein. The profile shows approximately 58,000 distinct CDR3 sequences, 12% of them singletons. The sequenced sample consisted of a population of CD138-negative cells sorted from bone marrow. Source of these receptors: a donor at least 40 years old with multiple myeloma. The CDR3 runs from the conserved cysteine through the conserved F or W. A D gene is named only where the DNA matches it firmly. Clone size is not always given. Where it is, it says once, few, many or a class for expanded clones.

j_gene: TRBJ1-4
d_gene: -
abundance: many
v_gene: TRBV27
CDR3aa: CASGTGWGANEKLFF
CDR3nt: TGTGCCAGCGGTACAGGGTGGGGTGCTAATGAAAAACTGTTTTTT

j_gene: TRBJ2-6
d_gene: -
abundance: -
v_gene: TRBV7-3
CDR3aa: CASGTGGAGANVLTF
CDR3nt: TGTGCCAGCGGGACCGGGGGAGCAGGGGCCAACGTCCTGACTTTC

j_gene: TRBJ1-1
d_gene: TRBD1
abundance: many
v_gene: TRBV7-8
CDR3aa: CASSLRDSLMNTEAFF
CDR3nt: TGTGCCAGCAGCTTGCGGGACAGCCTCATGAACACTGAAGCTTTCTTT

j_gene: TRBJ2-2
d_gene: TRBD2
abundance: many
v_gene: TRBV7-3
CDR3aa: CASSPGSGGARELFF
CDR3nt: TGTGCCAGCAGCCCGGGTAGCGGGGGGGCCCGGGAGCTGTTTTTT

j_gene: TRBJ2-2
d_gene: -
abundance: many
v_gene: TRBV28
CDR3aa: CASSLKGAGSSTGELFF
CDR3nt: TGTGCCAGCAGTTTAAAGGGCGCAGGGTCTTCCACCGGGGAGCTGTTTTTT

j_gene: TRBJ2-3
d_gene: -
abundance: many
v_gene: TRBV20-1
CDR3aa: CSARRGTDTQYF
CDR3nt: TGCAGTGCTAGAAGAGGGACAGATACGCAGTATTTT

j_gene: TRBJ2-1
d_gene: TRBD1
abundance: many
v_gene: TRBV7-3
CDR3aa: CASSFPGQGTYNEQFF
CDR3nt: TGTGCCAGCAGCTTCCCGGGACAGGGGACCTACAATGAGCAGTTCTTC

j_gene: TRBJ1-1
d_gene: -
abundance: many
v_gene: TRBV7-2
CDR3aa: CASSYGMGLNTEAFF
CDR3nt: TGTGCCAGCAGCTACGGGATGGGGTTGAACACTGAAGCTTTCTTT

j_gene: TRBJ2-3
d_gene: TRBD2
abundance: medium-sized
v_gene: TRBV7-2
CDR3aa: CASSLTGGITHTQYF
CDR3nt: TGTGCCAGCAGCCTAACGGGGGGGATAACTCATACGCAGTATTTT

j_gene: TRBJ2-5
d_gene: TRBD1
abundance: -
v_gene: TRBV20-1
CDR3aa: CSARGLGDRGYQETQYF
CDR3nt: TGCAGTGCTAGAGGTCTTGGCGACAGGGGGTACCAAGAGACCCAGTACTTC

j_gene: TRBJ1-6
d_gene: -
abundance: many
v_gene: TRBV7-3
CDR3aa: CASSLTDLGGSPLHF
CDR3nt: TGTGCCAGCAGCTTAACGGATCTAGGGGGTTCACCCCTCCACTTT

j_gene: TRBJ2-2
d_gene: -
abundance: many
v_gene: TRBV11-3
CDR3aa: CASSYTQGTGELFF
CDR3nt: TGTGCCAGCAGCTACACCCAGGGGACCGGGGAGCTGTTTTTT

j_gene: TRBJ2-5
d_gene: -
abundance: many
v_gene: TRBV7-2
CDR3aa: CASSLQPGTQETQYF
CDR3nt: TGTGCCAGCTCACTCCAACCAGGGACCCAAGAGACCCAGTACTTC

j_gene: TRBJ2-2
d_gene: -
abundance: many
v_gene: TRBV5-1
CDR3aa: CASSLSTGELFF
CDR3nt: TGCGCCAGCAGCTTGTCCACCGGGGAGCTGTTTTTT

j_gene: TRBJ2-7
d_gene: TRBD2
abundance: many
v_gene: TRBV10-2
CDR3aa: CASIEGLAVYEQYF
CDR3nt: TGCGCCAGCATCGAGGGACTAGCAGTATACGAGCAGTACTTC

j_gene: TRBJ2-7
d_gene: -
abundance: many
v_gene: TRBV20-1
CDR3aa: CSARPTGTSYEQYF
CDR3nt: TGCAGTGCACGACCGACAGGGACTTCCTACGAGCAGTACTTC

j_gene: TRBJ1-2
d_gene: -
abundance: -
v_gene: TRBV23-1
CDR3aa: CASCQSSGTGWNDHGCTF
CDR3nt: TGCGCCAGCTGTCAATCGTCCGGGACTGGGTGGAACGACCATGGCTGCACCTTC

j_gene: TRBJ2-1
d_gene: -
abundance: many
v_gene: TRBV12-5
CDR3aa: CASGFFKDEQFF
CDR3nt: TGTGCTAGTGGTTTTTTCAAGGATGAGCAGTTCTTC

j_gene: TRBJ1-1
d_gene: TRBD1
abundance: once
v_gene: TRBV6-5
CDR3aa: CASSEMTGGQTEAFF
CDR3nt: TGTGCCAGCAGTGAAATGACAGGGGGCCAGACTGAAGCTTTCTTT

j_gene: TRBJ1-1
d_gene: -
abundance: many
v_gene: TRBV28
CDR3aa: CASSLTGREAFF
CDR3nt: TGTGCCAGCAGTCTGACAGGACGGGAAGCTTTCTTT

j_gene: TRBJ2-7
d_gene: TRBD1
abundance: many
v_gene: TRBV12-3/TRBV12-4
CDR3aa: CASSLWDRDYEQYF
CDR3nt: TGTGCCAGCAGTTTATGGGACAGGGACTACGAGCAGTACTTC

j_gene: TRBJ2-7
d_gene: TRBD2
abundance: many
v_gene: TRBV20-1
CDR3aa: CSARQWPRGLAGAYYEQYF
CDR3nt: TGCAGTGCTAGACAATGGCCCAGAGGGCTAGCGGGGGCTTACTACGAGCAGTACTTC

j_gene: TRBJ1-1
d_gene: -
abundance: many
v_gene: TRBV9
CDR3aa: CASSVDPGLNTEAFF
CDR3nt: TGTGCCAGCAGCGTAGATCCGGGCCTGAACACTGAAGCTTTCTTT

j_gene: TRBJ1-2
d_gene: -
abundance: -
v_gene: TRBV6-1
CDR3aa: CASSEAWGGNYGYTF
CDR3nt: TGTGCCAGCAGTGAAGCATGGGGGGGTAACTATGGCTACACCTTC

j_gene: TRBJ2-7
d_gene: TRBD1
abundance: many
v_gene: TRBV27
CDR3aa: CASTSTGDSYEQYF
CDR3nt: TGTGCCAGCACCTCGACAGGGGACTCCTACGAGCAGTACTTC

j_gene: TRBJ2-2
d_gene: -
abundance: many
v_gene: TRBV7-6
CDR3aa: CASSLTDANTGELFF
CDR3nt: TGTGCCAGCAGCTTAACCGACGCGAACACCGGGGAGCTGTTTTTT

j_gene: TRBJ2-1
d_gene: -
abundance: -
v_gene: TRBV6-6
CDR3aa: CAGSPVPSGEQFF
CDR3nt: TGTGCCGGCAGTCCGGTCCCAAGCGGCGAGCAGTTCTTC

j_gene: TRBJ2-3
d_gene: -
abundance: many
v_gene: TRBV5-1
CDR3aa: CASSLSPLPGTDTQYF
CDR3nt: TGCGCCAGCAGCTTGAGTCCGCTCCCTGGGACAGATACGCAGTATTTT

j_gene: TRBJ1-1
d_gene: -
abundance: many
v_gene: TRBV20-1
CDR3aa: CSARDPSGRPNTEAFF
CDR3nt: TGCAGTGCTAGAGATCCATCGGGACGGCCGAACACTGAAGCTTTCTTT

j_gene: TRBJ2-1
d_gene: TRBD1
abundance: many
v_gene: TRBV20-1
CDR3aa: CSASGTGGFNEQFF
CDR3nt: TGCAGTGCCTCCGGGACAGGGGGCTTCAATGAGCAGTTCTTC

j_gene: TRBJ2-2
d_gene: TRBD1
abundance: many
v_gene: TRBV7-9
CDR3aa: CASSRRDRNTGELFF
CDR3nt: TGTGCCAGCAGCCGCCGGGACAGGAACACCGGGGAGCTGTTTTTT

j_gene: TRBJ1-4
d_gene: -
abundance: many
v_gene: TRBV7-9
CDR3aa: CASSLPGENEKLFF
CDR3nt: TGTGCCAGCAGCTTACCAGGTGAAAATGAAAAACTGTTTTTT

j_gene: TRBJ2-1
d_gene: -
abundance: many
v_gene: TRBV30
CDR3aa: CAWRESLNLGDEQFF
CDR3nt: TGTGCCTGGAGGGAGTCACTCAACCTAGGGGACGAGCAGTTCTTC

j_gene: TRBJ2-3
d_gene: TRBD2
abundance: many
v_gene: TRBV6-4
CDR3aa: CASRPEAGGLLTQYF
CDR3nt: TGTGCCAGCAGGCCCGAAGCGGGGGGCCTCTTAACGCAGTATTTT

j_gene: TRBJ1-1
d_gene: -
abundance: many
v_gene: TRBV12-3/TRBV12-4
CDR3aa: CASSLAAGSPNTEAFF
CDR3nt: TGTGCCAGCAGTTTAGCGGCCGGGTCCCCCAACACTGAAGCTTTCTTT